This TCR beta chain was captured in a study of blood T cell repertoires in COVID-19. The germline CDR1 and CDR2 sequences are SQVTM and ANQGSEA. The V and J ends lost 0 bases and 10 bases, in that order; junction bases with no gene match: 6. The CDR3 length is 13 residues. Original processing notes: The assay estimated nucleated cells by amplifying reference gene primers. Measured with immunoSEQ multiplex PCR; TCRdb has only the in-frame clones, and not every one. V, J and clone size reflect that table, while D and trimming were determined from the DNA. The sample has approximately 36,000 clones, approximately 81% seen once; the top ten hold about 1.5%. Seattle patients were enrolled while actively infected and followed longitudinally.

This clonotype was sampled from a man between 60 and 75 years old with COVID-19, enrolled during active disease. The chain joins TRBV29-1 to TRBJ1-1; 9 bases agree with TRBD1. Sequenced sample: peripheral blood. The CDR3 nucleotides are TGCAGCGTTGAAGATAGGGGACAGGGCAGAGCTTTCTTT. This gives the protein CSVEDRGQGRAFF.